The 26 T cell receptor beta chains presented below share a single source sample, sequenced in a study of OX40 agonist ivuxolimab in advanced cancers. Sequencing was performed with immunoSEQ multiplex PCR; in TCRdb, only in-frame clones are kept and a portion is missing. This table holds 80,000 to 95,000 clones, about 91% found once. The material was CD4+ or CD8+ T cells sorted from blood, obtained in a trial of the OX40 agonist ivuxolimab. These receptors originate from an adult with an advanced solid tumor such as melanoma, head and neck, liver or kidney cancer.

CDR3 in DNA: TGCGCCAGCAGTGAGTCAAAAAACACTGAAGCTTTCTTT. Its translation: CASSESKNTEAFF. V and J are TRBV10-2 and TRBJ1-1, with D uncertain. CDR3 length: 13 amino acids. The V end lost 0 bases, the J end lost 2 bases, and 4 bases lay between the germline ends. The V gene's germline CDR1 is WSHSY and CDR2 SAAADI.

CDR3 loop: CSGLGRGTDTQYF. The CDR3, as DNA: TGCAGCGGCTTGGGACGGGGTACAGATACGCAGTATTTT. This rearrangement joins TRBV29-1 to TRBJ2-3, with D perhaps matching TRBD1 or TRBD2 (5 bases each). The V end was cut by 7 bases, the J end by 3 bases, with 14 bases between. The CDR3 runs to 13 residues. The germline gives CDR1 SQVTM, CDR2 ANQGSEA.

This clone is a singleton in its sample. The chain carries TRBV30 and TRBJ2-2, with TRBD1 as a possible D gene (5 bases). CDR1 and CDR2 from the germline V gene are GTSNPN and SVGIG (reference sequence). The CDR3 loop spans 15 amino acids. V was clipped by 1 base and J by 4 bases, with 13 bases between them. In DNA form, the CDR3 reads TGTGCCTGGAGTGCTCGGCAGGGTCGCACCGGGGAGCTGTTTTTT. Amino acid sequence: CAWSARQGRTGELFF. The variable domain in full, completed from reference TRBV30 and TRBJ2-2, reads SQTIHQWPATLVQPVGSPLSLECTVEGTSNPNLYWYRQAAGRGLQLLFYSVGIGQISSEVPQNLSASRPQDRQFILSSKKLLLSDSGFYLCAWSARQGRTGELFFGEGSRLTVL.

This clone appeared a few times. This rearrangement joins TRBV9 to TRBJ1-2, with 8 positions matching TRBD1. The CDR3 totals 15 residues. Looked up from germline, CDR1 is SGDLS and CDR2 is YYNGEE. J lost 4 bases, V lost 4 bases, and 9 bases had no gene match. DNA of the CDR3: TGTGCCAGCAGCCCGCGACTGGGACAGGCCTATGGCTACACCTTC. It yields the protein CASSPRLGQAYGYTF.

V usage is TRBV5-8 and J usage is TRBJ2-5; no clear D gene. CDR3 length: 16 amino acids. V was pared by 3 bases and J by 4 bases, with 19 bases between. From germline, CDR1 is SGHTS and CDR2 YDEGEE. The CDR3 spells CASSSIPENRGETQYF. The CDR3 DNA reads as TGTGCCAGCAGCTCGATACCTGAGAACAGAGGAGAGACCCAGTACTTC. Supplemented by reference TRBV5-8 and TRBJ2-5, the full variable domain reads EAGVTQSPTHLIKTRGQQATLRCSPISGHTSVYWYQQALGLGLQFLLWYDEGEERNRGNFPPRFSGRQFPNYSSELNVNALELEDSALYLCASSSIPENRGETQYFGPGTRLLVL.

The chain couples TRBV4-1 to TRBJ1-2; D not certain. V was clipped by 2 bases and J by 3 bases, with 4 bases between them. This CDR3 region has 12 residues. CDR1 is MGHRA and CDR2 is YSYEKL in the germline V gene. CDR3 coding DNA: TGCGCCAGCAGCCAATCCGACTATGGCTACACCTTC. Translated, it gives CASSQSDYGYTF.

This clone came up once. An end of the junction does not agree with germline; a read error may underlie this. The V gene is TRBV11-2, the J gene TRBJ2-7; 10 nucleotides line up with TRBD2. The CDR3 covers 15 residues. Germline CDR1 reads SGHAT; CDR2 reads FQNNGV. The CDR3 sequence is CAGSLRLAGPYEQYF. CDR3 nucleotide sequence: TGTGCCGGCAGCTTACGACTAGCGGGTCCCTACGAGCAGTACTTC.

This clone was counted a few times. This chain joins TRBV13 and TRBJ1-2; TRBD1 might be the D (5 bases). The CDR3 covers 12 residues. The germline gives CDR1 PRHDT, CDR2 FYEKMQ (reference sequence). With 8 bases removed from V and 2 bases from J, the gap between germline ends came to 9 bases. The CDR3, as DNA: TGTGCCAGCGGCGAGGGGAACTATGGCTACACCTTC. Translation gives CASGEGNYGYTF.

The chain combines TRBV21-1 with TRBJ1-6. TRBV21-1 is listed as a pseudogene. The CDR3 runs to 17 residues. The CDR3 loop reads CASSKALFNSYNSPLHF. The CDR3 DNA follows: TGTGCCAGCAGCAAAGCGCTGTTTAACTCCTATAATTCACCCCTCCACTTT.

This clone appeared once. CDR3 in amino acids: CASRAGGSSYNEQFF. DNA of the CDR3: TGTGCCAGCAGGGCGGGAGGGAGTTCCTACAATGAGCAGTTCTTC. The V call is TRBV6-1, the J call TRBJ2-1; TRBD2 agrees at 9 bases. Losses at the gene ends were 6 bases for V and 1 base for J; bases not matched to a gene: 4. This CDR3 has 15 amino acids. From germline, CDR1 is MNHNS and CDR2 SASEGT.

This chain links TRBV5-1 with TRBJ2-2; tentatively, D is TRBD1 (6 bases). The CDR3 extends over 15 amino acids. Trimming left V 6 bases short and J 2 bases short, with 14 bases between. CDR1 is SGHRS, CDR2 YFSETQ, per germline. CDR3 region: CASNSVGTNTGELFF. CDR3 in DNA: TGCGCCAGCAACTCTGTGGGGACAAACACCGGGGAGCTGTTTTTT.

The CDR3 region has the DNA TGCGCCAGCAGCCAAGAGGTGCCAGGGCCCATGAACACTGAAGCTTTCTTT. Its protein is CASSQEVPGPMNTEAFF. The rearrangement joins TRBV4-1 to TRBJ1-1; D is possibly TRBD1 (5 bases). CDR1 and CDR2 from the germline V gene are MGHRA and YSYEKL. The CDR3 consists of 17 residues. The V and J ends lost 0 bases and 0 bases respectively, with 14 bases between them.

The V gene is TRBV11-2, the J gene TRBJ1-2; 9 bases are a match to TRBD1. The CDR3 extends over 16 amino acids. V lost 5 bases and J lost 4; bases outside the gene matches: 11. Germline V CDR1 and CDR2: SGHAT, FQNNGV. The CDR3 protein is CASSILTGGLLYGYTF. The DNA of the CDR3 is TGTGCCAGCAGCATATTGACAGGGGGTTTACTCTATGGCTACACCTTC.

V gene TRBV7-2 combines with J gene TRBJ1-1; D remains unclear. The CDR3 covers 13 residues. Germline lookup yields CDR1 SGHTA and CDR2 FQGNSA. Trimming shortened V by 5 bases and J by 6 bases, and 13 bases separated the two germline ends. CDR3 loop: CASSPYLQSEAFF. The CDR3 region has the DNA TGTGCCAGCAGCCCTTACTTACAGTCTGAAGCTTTCTTT.

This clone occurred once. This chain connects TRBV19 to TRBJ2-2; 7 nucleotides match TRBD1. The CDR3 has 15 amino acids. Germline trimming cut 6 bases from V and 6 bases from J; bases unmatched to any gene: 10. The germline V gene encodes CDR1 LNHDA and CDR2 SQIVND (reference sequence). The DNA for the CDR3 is TGTGCCAGTAGGGGAGACAGGGTAATCGCCGGGGAGCTGTTTTTT. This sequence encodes CASRGDRVIAGELFF.

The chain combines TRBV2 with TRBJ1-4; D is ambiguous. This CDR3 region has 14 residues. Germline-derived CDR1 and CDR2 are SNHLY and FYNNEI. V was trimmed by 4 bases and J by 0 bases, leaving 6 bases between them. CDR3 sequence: CASSATTTNEKLFF. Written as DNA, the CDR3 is TGTGCCAGCAGTGCTACCACAACTAATGAAAAACTGTTTTTT.

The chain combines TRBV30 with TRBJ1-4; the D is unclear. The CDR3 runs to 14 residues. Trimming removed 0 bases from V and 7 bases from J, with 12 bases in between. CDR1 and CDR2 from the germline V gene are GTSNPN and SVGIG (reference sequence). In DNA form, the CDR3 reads TGTGCCTGGAGTGTGGGTGGAGGAATTGAAAAACTGTTTTTT. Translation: CAWSVGGGIEKLFF.

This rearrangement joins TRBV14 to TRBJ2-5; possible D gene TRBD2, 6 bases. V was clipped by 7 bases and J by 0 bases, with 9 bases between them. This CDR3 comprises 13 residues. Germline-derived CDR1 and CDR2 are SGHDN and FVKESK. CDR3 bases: TGTGCCAGCAACAGACTAGACCAAGAGACCCAGTACTTC. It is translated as CASNRLDQETQYF.

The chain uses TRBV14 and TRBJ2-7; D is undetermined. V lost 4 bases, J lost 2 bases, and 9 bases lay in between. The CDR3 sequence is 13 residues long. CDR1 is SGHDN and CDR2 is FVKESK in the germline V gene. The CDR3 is CASSPQMTYEQYF. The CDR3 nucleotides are TGTGCCAGCAGCCCCCAAATGACCTACGAGCAGTACTTC.

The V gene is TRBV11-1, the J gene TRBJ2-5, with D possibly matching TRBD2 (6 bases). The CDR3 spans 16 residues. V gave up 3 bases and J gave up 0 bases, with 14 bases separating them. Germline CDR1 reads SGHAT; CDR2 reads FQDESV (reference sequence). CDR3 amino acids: CASSFGGLSYQETQYF. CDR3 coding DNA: TGTGCCAGCAGCTTCGGAGGGTTGTCGTACCAAGAGACCCAGTACTTC.

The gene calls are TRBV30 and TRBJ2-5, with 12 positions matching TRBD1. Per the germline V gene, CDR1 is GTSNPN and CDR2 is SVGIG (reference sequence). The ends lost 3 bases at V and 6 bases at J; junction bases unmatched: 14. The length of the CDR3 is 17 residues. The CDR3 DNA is TGTGCCTGGAGGACTGCCGGGGGGACAGGGGGCCTGAAGACCCAGTACTTC. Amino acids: CAWRTAGGTGGLKTQYF.

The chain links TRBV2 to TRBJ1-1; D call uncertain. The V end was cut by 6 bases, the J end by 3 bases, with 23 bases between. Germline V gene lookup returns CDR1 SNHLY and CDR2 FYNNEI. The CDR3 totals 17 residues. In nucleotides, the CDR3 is TGTGCCAGCAGAGGTGGCAGCCAATCTACCGAATACACTGAAGCTTTCTTT. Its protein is CASRGGSQSTEYTEAFF.

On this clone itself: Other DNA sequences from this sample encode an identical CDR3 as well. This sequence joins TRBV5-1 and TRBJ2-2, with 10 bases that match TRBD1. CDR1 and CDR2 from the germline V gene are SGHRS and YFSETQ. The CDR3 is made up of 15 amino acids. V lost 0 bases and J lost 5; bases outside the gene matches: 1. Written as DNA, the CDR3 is TGCGCCAGCAGCTTGGGGACAGGGGGTACCGGGGAGCTGTTTTTT. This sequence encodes CASSLGTGGTGELFF.

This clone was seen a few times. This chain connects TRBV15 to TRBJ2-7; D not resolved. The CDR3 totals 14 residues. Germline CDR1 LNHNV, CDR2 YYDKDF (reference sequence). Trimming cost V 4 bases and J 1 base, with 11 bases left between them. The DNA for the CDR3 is TGTGCCACCAGCAAAGCTAGACCGTCCTACGAGCAGTACTTC. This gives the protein CATSKARPSYEQYF.

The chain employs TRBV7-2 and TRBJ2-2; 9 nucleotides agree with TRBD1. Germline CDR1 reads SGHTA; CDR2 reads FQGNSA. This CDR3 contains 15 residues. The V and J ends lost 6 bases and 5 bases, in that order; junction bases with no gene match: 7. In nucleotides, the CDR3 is TGTGCCAGCAGACTAACAGGGGGCAAGACCGGGGAGCTGTTTTTT. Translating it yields CASRLTGGKTGELFF.

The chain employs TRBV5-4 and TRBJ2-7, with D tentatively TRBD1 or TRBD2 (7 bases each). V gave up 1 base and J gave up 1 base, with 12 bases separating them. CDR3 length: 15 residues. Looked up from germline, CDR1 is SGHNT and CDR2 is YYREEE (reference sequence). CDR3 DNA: TGTGCCAGCAGCTTGTATCAGGGGGGGTCCTACGAGCAGTACTTC. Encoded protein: CASSLYQGGSYEQYF.